This TCR beta chain is drawn from a study of identical twins (dated by TCRdb to 2016 to 2017). A note on the overall study: The study deep-sequenced TCR alpha and beta repertoires from monozygotic twins, unrelated adults of various ages and cord blood to test whether fetal clonotypes persist. Replicate twin experiments were performed at different times using different library preparation protocols to rule out contamination.

Summary of the overall study and its limitations: Conclusions relied on cross-sectional statistical analysis, since the same donors could not be followed over many years. Fewer insertions were carried by abundant cord blood beta clonotypes; a weaker similar trend was observed in young adult naive repertoires, while no such trend was observed in memory repertoires. Zero-insertion analyses could be partly confounded by invariant T cells such as MAIT and iNKT, although diverse VJ usage argued against such confounding for most clonotypes. In monozygotic twins, recombination models systematically underestimated out-of-frame TCR alpha sharing, but the models matched the sharing seen between unrelated individuals. A weaker excess of twin sharing was found in beta out-of-frame sequences because the signal-to-noise ratio was lowered by fewer shared sequences. Compared with coincidental sharing between unrelated individuals, out-of-frame TCR alpha sequences shared between twins had an excess of sequences with low generation probability.

Libraries were built with 5' RACE. The run used an Illumina HiSeq 2000. Template switching added a universal primer binding site, and the final cDNA carried a unique molecular identifier that allowed TCR cDNA molecules to be counted accurately. First-strand cDNA for TCR alpha and beta chains was synthesized from specific primers in the conserved constant-segment region. To control for contamination, each cDNA library was double barcoded with a SMART-Mk sample barcode plus Illumina barcodes. TruSeq adapter sequences and Illumina sample barcodes were added in two successive PCR steps. Sequencing of the TCR alpha and beta cDNA libraries was done on the Illumina HiSeq platform using custom primers. Under the source paper's analysis protocol: MiGEC processed the raw reads to extract unique molecular identifiers, while MiXCR was used to determine the CDR3 positions. For each individual, recombination models were inferred using an EM algorithm with the repgenHMM and IGoR tools. The analysis of shared clonotypes was done with the tcR package in R, with sharing normalized by the product of cloneset sizes. Out-of-frame nonproductive sequences were analyzed to study raw recombination free of thymic and clonal selection effects. TCRdb itself trimmed the public reads at Q25 with fastp, ran MiXCR and retained productive beta chains. Each CDR3 protein gets just one entry, which takes the most common genes and DNA from the rows behind it. The authors' filters were not applied to this entry. This sample gives 450,000 to 650,000 distinct CDR3 sequences in total; 9% to 10% of them show up just once. Roughly 3.2% of the sample is in the top ten clones.

Every donor in the study was a healthy Caucasian. Three pairs of female monozygotic twins, all aged roughly 18 to 29 years, were included in the twin cohort. Peripheral blood mononuclear cells were the source from which RNA for the TCR libraries was isolated. The V end gives up 4 bases and the J end 2 bases, leaving 10 bases in the junction not matched to a gene. The cysteine opens and the phenylalanine closes a CDR3 of 17 amino acids. The only DNA kept is the CDR3, 51 bases in frame from the first base. The CDR1 and CDR2 encoded by the germline V gene are SGHRS and YFSETQ. Remarks on this clonotype: There is no known antigen for this receptor. No per-base quality is available; no much larger clone lies one base away.

This sample was also put to use in a study of yellow fever vaccine responses in identical twins. That second publication adds: According to the authors, the vaccine-induced T cell response in identical twins seemed to be partly convergent and partly specific to each individual. The study precisely tracked vaccine-responding T cell clones in identical twins.

The receptor comes from a woman aged 18-29 years in good health. The V and J segments used are TRBV5-1 and TRBJ2-3; TRBD2 aligns with 10 central bases. What was sequenced was PBMCs. The CDR3 sequence is CASSPSGTSANTDTQYF. At the DNA level, the sequence is TGCGCCAGCAGCCCCTCCGGGACTAGCGCTAACACAGATACGCAGTATTTT. Reference TRBV5-1 and TRBJ2-3 genes cover what lies past the CDR3, so the full variable domain is KAGVTQTPRYLIKTRGQQVTLSCSPISGHRSVSWYQQTPGQGLQFLFEYFSETQRNKGNFPGRFSGRQFSNSRSEMNVSTLELGDSALYLCASSPSGTSANTDTQYFGPGTRLTVL.